Below are 8 T cell receptor beta chains sequenced from a single sample in a study of early T cells in non-severe SARS-CoV-2 infection. TCRdb redid the calling of the 5' RACE reads with MiXCR, one entry per CDR3 protein. The data show 70,000 to 90,000 distinct CDR3 sequences, roughly 16% seen once. Sequencing used whole blood. Receptors originate from an adult who was a healthcare worker with PCR-confirmed SARS-CoV-2 infection or an uninfected control (not recorded which).

This clonotype was seen a handful of times. The chain employs TRBV28 and TRBJ1-6, with D tentatively TRBD1 (5 bases). The CDR3 is made up of 14 amino acids. The germline gives CDR1 MDHEN, CDR2 SYDVKM. V was cut by 7 bases and J by 5 bases, with 12 bases left in between. The CDR3 region has the DNA TGTGCCAGCACCCGGGGGTCAAATAATTCACCCCTCCACTTT. Translated, it gives CASTRGSNNSPLHF. Full variable domain (missing parts from reference TRBV28 and TRBJ1-6): DVKVTQSSRYLVKRTGEKVFLECVQDMDHENMFWYRQDPGLGLRLIYFSYDVKMKEKGDIPEGYSVSREKKERFSLILESASTNQTSMYLCASTRGSNNSPLHFGNGTRLTVT.

This chain links TRBV7-9 with TRBJ1-1; D ambiguous. The CDR3 extends over 13 amino acids. CDR1 is SEHNR and CDR2 is FQNEAQ in the germline V gene (reference sequence). V gave up 5 bases and J gave up 1 base, with 8 bases separating them. In nucleotides, the CDR3 is TGTGCCAGCAGCAGTTACACGAACACTGAAGCTTTCTTT. Translating gives CASSSYTNTEAFF.

This clonotype was recorded at least ten times. The gene calls are TRBV28 and TRBJ1-1; D uncertain. V was trimmed by 2 bases and J by 11 bases, leaving 15 bases between them. Germline CDR1 and CDR2: MDHEN and SYDVKM. The CDR3 has 13 residues. The CDR3 is CASSLTGSNGAFF. In DNA, the CDR3 is TGTGCCAGCAGTTTAACGGGGAGTAATGGGGCTTTCTTT.

This clonotype was counted between two and nine times. The chain recombines TRBV12-3 or TRBV12-4 with TRBJ2-7, with D unclear. This CDR3 spans 14 amino acids. The V and J ends lost 1 base and 5 bases respectively, with 12 bases between them. The CDR3: CASSLGLPGDEQYF. The CDR3 bases are TGTGCCAGCAGTTTAGGGCTGCCTGGGGACGAGCAGTACTTC.

This clonotype was detected only a few times. J is TRBJ2-1 and V is TRBV2, with D possibly being TRBD2 (6 bases). The CDR3 totals 15 residues. Germline-derived CDR1 and CDR2 are SNHLY and FYNNEI. V was clipped by 7 bases and J by 1 base, with 14 bases between them. The CDR3 here is CASKLGTVSYNEQFF. The CDR3 bases are TGTGCCAGCAAACTAGGGACTGTTTCCTACAATGAGCAGTTCTTC.

This clonotype came up many times. The chain uses TRBV25-1 and TRBJ2-7; D is undetermined. V was pared by 6 bases and J by 4 bases, with 7 bases between. The CDR3 extends over 11 amino acids. The germline gives CDR1 MGHDK, CDR2 SYGVNS. The CDR3 spells CASRVGYEQYF. CDR3 sequence (DNA): TGTGCCAGCAGGGTCGGGTACGAGCAGTACTTC.

The chain employs TRBV19 and TRBJ1-5; D remains unclear. CDR3 length: 13 residues. Trimming shortened V by 5 bases and J by 7 bases, and 12 bases separated the two germline ends. Germline V lookup: CDR1 LNHDA, CDR2 SQIVND (reference sequence). CDR3 residues: CASSPSNQQPQHF. The CDR3, as DNA: TGTGCCAGTAGTCCCTCGAATCAACAGCCCCAGCATTTT.

In this sample, this clonotype turned up a few times. The J gene is TRBJ2-3, the V gene TRBV3-1; D not resolved. V was trimmed by 1 base and J by 1 base, leaving 9 bases between them. This CDR3 has 15 residues. CDR1 LGHDT and CDR2 YNNKEL come from the germline V gene (reference sequence). CDR3 sequence reads: CASSQGIHGTDTQYF. In DNA, the CDR3 is TGTGCCAGCAGCCAAGGAATACATGGCACAGATACGCAGTATTTT.